This TCR beta chain was retrieved from a study of metastatic and nonmetastatic thyroid tumors. The overall study: Samples came from malignant and benign thyroid patients, and repertoires were compared across blood and tumor or nodule tissue. Broader study findings: Across blood and tumor, TCR beta diversity in malignant thyroid tumors was reportedly significantly higher than in benign nodules.

Each patient went into thyroid surgery without having received any treatment. Trimming removed 3 bases from V and 7 bases from J, with 19 bases in between. Germline-derived CDR1 and CDR2 are LNHDA and SQIVND (reference sequence). The CDR3 is 17 residues long. Per the original data handling: The authors used CDR3 differences across clinicopathological groups to build a distant-metastasis classifier for papillary thyroid cancer. From the PCR reads, TCRdb re-called clones with MiXCR. TCRdb's processing, not the authors', yielded these V and J calls. The repertoire includes some 69,000 clones, more than 13% of them detected once, and more than 6.5% sits in the top ten. This clone turned up a few times. Its target is not known.

Sequencing was performed on blood. This sequence was found in a male donor with papillary thyroid cancer or a benign thyroid nodule (not recorded which). Some clones in this sample may be carry-over from other donors' samples. V is TRBV19 and J is TRBJ2-6; D ambiguous. CDR3 bases: TGTGCCAGTAGTATGGGGTGGCAGTCCTCTGTTGCCAACGTCCTGACTTTC. Translating it yields CASSMGWQSSVANVLTF.